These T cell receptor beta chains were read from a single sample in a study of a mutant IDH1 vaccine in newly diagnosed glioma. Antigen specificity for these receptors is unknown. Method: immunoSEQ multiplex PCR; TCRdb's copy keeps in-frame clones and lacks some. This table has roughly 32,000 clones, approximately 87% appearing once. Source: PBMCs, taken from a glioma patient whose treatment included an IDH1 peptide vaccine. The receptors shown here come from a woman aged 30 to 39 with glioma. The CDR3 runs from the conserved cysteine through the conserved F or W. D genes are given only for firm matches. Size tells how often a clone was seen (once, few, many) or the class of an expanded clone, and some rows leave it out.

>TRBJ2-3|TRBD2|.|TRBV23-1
CASSQTCGTSGLTDTQYF
TGCGCCAGCAGTCAAACTTGCGGGACTAGCGGCCTCACAGATACGCAGTATTTT
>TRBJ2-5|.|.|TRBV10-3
CAISKTTGYQETQYF
TGTGCCATCAGTAAAACAACAGGGTACCAAGAGACCCAGTACTTC
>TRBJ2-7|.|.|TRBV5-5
CASSFGQGSYEQYF
TGTGCCAGCAGCTTTGGCCAAGGTTCCTACGAGCAGTACTTC
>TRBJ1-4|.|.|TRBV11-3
CASSQGRGTNEKLFF
TGTGCCAGCAGCCAAGGACGGGGGACTAATGAAAAACTGTTTTTT
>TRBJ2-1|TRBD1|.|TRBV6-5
CASSPTDRYNEQFF
TGTGCCAGCAGTCCAACGGACAGGTACAATGAGCAGTTCTTC
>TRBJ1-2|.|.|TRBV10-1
CASSPDSSRNGYTF
TGCGCCAGCAGTCCGGACAGTTCAAGGAATGGCTACACCTTC
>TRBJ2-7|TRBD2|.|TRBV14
CASSPWGGFEQYF
TGTGCCAGCAGCCCTTGGGGGGGGTTCGAGCAGTACTTC
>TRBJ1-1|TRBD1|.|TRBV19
CASSDRQGATEAFF
TGTGCCAGTAGTGACCGACAGGGTGCCACTGAAGCTTTCTTT
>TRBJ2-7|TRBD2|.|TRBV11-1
CASSLPGLAGGDYEQYF
TGTGCCAGCAGCTTACCGGGACTAGCGGGGGGAGATTACGAGCAGTACTTC
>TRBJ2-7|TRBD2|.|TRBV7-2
CASSLSAGGPYEQYF
TGTGCCAGCAGCTTGTCGGCGGGGGGGCCCTACGAGCAGTACTTC
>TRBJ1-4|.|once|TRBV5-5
CASSLVPGEGEKLFF
TGTGCCAGCAGCTTGGTTCCAGGAGAGGGTGAAAAACTGTTTTTT
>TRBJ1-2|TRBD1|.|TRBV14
CASSLTGNYGYTF
TGTGCCAGCAGCCTGACAGGGAACTATGGCTACACCTTC
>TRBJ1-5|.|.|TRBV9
CASSVGQGANQPQHF
TGTGCCAGCAGCGTAGGGCAGGGAGCCAATCAGCCCCAGCATTTT
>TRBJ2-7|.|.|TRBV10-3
CAISDRTYEQYF
TGTGCCATCAGTGATCGAACCTACGAGCAGTACTTC
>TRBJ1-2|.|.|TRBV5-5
CASSFRGGGADYGYTF
TGTGCCAGCAGCTTCCGAGGTGGGGGCGCGGACTATGGCTACACCTTC
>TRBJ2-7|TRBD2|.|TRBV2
CASRRGKDKQYF
TGTGCCAGCAGGCGGGGGAAGGATAAGCAGTACTTC
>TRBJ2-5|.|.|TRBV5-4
CASSSGTNQETQYF
TGTGCCAGCAGCTCCGGGACAAATCAAGAGACCCAGTACTTC
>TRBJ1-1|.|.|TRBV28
CASSFGGAITEAFF
TGTGCCAGCAGTTTTGGGGGGGCAATCACTGAAGCTTTCTTT
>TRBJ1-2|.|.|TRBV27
CASSPGQSYGYTF
TGTGCCAGCAGTCCGGGACAAAGCTATGGCTACACCTTC
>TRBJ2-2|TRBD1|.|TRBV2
CARVRDRELSGELFF
TGTGCCAGAGTGCGGGACAGGGAACTTTCCGGGGAGCTGTTTTTT
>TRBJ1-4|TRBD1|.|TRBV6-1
CASSAAQGSNEKLFF
TGTGCCAGCAGTGCTGCACAGGGGTCTAATGAAAAACTGTTTTTT
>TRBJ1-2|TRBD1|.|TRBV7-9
CASSHTGGSYGYTF
TGTGCCAGCAGTCACACAGGGGGCAGCTATGGCTACACCTTC
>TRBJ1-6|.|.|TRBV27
CAIRRGEANSPLHF
TGTGCCATCCGTCGGGGGGAAGCGAATTCACCCCTCCACTTT
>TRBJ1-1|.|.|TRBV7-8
CASSPGPFESAEAFF
TGTGCCAGCAGCCCCGGCCCTTTTGAGAGCGCTGAAGCTTTCTTT
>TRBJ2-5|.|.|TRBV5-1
CASSHGQTVETQYF
TGCGCCAGCAGCCACGGACAGACAGTAGAGACCCAGTACTTC
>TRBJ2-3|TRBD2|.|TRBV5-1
CASSTGLAGATQYF
TGCGCCAGCAGCACGGGACTAGCGGGGGCTACGCAGTATTTT
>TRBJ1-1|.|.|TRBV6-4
CASSDEPGLNTEAFF
TGTGCCAGCAGTGACGAGCCGGGCCTGAACACTGAAGCTTTCTTT
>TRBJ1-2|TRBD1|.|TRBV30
CAWAFYRGGYTF
TGTGCCTGGGCTTTTTACAGGGGCGGCTACACCTTC
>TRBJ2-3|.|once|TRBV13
CASSLHPQGRVTDTQYF
TGTGCCAGCAGCCTGCACCCTCAAGGACGGGTGACAGATACGCAGTATTTT
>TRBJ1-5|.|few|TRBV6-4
CASSLGGRAGQPQHF
TGTGCCAGCAGCCTCGGGGGGCGAGCCGGTCAGCCCCAGCATTTT
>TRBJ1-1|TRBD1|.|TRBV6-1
CASSEREGAGTEAFF
TGTGCCAGCAGTGAACGGGAGGGGGCAGGCACTGAAGCTTTCTTT
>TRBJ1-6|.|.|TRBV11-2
CASSFPGRKDPNSPLHF
TGTGCCAGCAGCTTTCCCGGGAGGAAGGACCCTAATTCACCCCTCCACTTT
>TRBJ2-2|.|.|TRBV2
CASKISPLSTGELFF
TGTGCCAGCAAAATTTCCCCCCTCAGCACCGGGGAGCTGTTTTTT
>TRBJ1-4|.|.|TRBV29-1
CSVEEGREGEKLFF
TGCAGCGTTGAAGAGGGTAGGGAAGGTGAAAAACTGTTTTTT
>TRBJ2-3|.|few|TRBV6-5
CASSYSLRQGTDTQYF
TGTGCCAGCAGTTACTCACTCCGACAGGGCACAGATACGCAGTATTTT
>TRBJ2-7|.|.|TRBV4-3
CASSQKLDYEQYF
TGCGCCAGCAGCCAAAAACTAGACTACGAGCAGTACTTC
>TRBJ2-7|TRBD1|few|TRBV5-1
CASSLSTGAHEQYF
TGCGCCAGCAGCTTATCGACAGGGGCCCACGAGCAGTACTTC
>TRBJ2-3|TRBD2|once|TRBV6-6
CASRPTSGGYTDTQYF
TGTGCCAGCAGGCCGACTAGCGGGGGGTACACAGATACGCAGTATTTT
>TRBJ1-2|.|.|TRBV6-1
CASRLEEANYGYTF
TGTGCCAGCAGGCTGGAAGAAGCTAACTATGGCTACACCTTC
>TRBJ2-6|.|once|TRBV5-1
CASRPRAGANVLTF
TGCGCCAGCAGACCCAGGGCTGGGGCCAACGTCCTGACTTTC
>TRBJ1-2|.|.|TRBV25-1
CASSDGGGYGYTF
TGTGCCAGCAGTGACGGGGGCGGCTATGGCTACACCTTC
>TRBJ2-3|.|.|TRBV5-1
CASSWRQNTDTQYF
TGCGCCAGCAGCTGGCGACAGAACACAGATACGCAGTATTTT
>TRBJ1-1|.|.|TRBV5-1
CASSFFPSGNTEAFF
TGCGCCAGCAGCTTCTTTCCTTCGGGGAACACTGAAGCTTTCTTT
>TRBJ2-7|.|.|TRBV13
CASSFGDSAYEQYF
TGTGCCAGCAGCTTCGGGGACTCAGCCTACGAGCAGTACTTC
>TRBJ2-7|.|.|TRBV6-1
CASRGDISYEQYF
TGTGCCAGCAGGGGGGACATCTCCTACGAGCAGTACTTC
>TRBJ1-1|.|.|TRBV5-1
CASSPTDGGGTEAFF
TGCGCCAGCAGCCCTACGGACGGGGGAGGAACTGAAGCTTTCTTT
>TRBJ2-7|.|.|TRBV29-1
CSVEWGKPYEQYF
TGCAGCGTTGAATGGGGAAAACCCTACGAGCAGTACTTC
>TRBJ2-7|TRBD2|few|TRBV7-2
CASSLSGGSYEQYF
TGTGCCAGCAGCCTCTCCGGGGGGTCCTACGAGCAGTACTTC
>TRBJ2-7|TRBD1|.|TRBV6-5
CASGGTAMGDEQYF
TGTGCCAGCGGTGGGACAGCGATGGGGGACGAGCAGTACTTC